This is a list of T cell receptor beta chains from one sample in a study of neoadjuvant anti-PD-1 for oral cavity cancer. Clones were sequenced by immunoSEQ multiplex PCR, and TCRdb holds only the in-frame ones, with some missing. Among approximately 10,000 clones listed, roughly 64% were seen once. Material: PBMCs, obtained after nivolumab (anti-PD-1) treatment. The receptors stem from a person aged 35-80 years with oral cavity squamous cell carcinoma. Both conserved end residues are part of each CDR3. A D gene is named only where the DNA matches it firmly. Size is omitted from some rows. Given values are once, few, many or a class for expanded clones.

clone_size	j_call	d_call	v_call	cdr3_nt	cdr3_aa
NA	TRBJ2-1	NA	TRBV28	TGTGCCAGCAGTTTATCGGCTAGCGACTACAATGAGCAGTTCTTC	CASSLSASDYNEQFF
NA	TRBJ2-2	TRBD1	TRBV7-8	TGTGCCAGCAGCTTAGCAGCAGGGGGAAAGAGAAACACCGGGGAGCTGTTTTTT	CASSLAAGGKRNTGELFF
NA	TRBJ2-5	NA	TRBV7-2	TGTGCCAGCAGCCTCAATGGACAGCTACAAGAGACCCAGTACTTC	CASSLNGQLQETQYF
once	TRBJ2-6	TRBD1	TRBV5-6	TGTGCCAGCAGCTATGGACAGGGAGTCTTTGGGGCCAACGTCCTGACTTTC	CASSYGQGVFGANVLTF
few	TRBJ1-1	NA	TRBV2	TGTGCCAGCGGGCACAGGAACACTGAAGCTTTCTTT	CASGHRNTEAFF
NA	TRBJ2-5	NA	TRBV2	TGTGCCAGCAAAGAGGGGGAGGGTGTGGGAGAGACCCAGTACTTC	CASKEGEGVGETQYF
NA	TRBJ1-1	NA	TRBV10-3	TGTGCCATCAGTGACCCTGGACGACCCAACACTGAAGCTTTCTTT	CAISDPGRPNTEAFF
NA	TRBJ1-2	NA	TRBV29-1	TGCAGCGTTGAAGATAGAGGTGTCGGCTACACCTTC	CSVEDRGVGYTF
few	TRBJ1-6	TRBD1	TRBV4-1	TGCGCCAGCAGCCCATCCAACAGGGGAAAGGGTTCACCCCTCCACTTT	CASSPSNRGKGSPLHF
NA	TRBJ2-5	TRBD2	TRBV5-6	TGTGCCAGCAGCGCCACTAGCGGGGGTATCGGGGAGACCCAGTACTTC	CASSATSGGIGETQYF
NA	TRBJ1-1	NA	TRBV11-1	TGTGCCAGCAGCCGTGAGGGGGTGGACACTGAAGCTTTCTTT	CASSREGVDTEAFF
few	TRBJ1-5	NA	TRBV18	TGTGCCAGCTCCCCTCTTGGGACCTTGGGGCAGCCCCAGCATTTT	CASSPLGTLGQPQHF